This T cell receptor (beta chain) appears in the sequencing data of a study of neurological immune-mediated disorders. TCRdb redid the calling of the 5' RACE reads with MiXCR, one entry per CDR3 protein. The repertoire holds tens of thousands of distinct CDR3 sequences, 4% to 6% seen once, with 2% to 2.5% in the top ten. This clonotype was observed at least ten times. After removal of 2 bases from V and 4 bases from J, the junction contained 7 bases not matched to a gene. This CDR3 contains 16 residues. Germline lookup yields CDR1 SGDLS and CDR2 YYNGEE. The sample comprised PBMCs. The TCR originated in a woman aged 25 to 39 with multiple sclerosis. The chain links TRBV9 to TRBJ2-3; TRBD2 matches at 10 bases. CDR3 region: CASSVDSGGMADTQYF. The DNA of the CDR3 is TGTGCCAGCAGCGTCGATAGCGGGGGGATGGCAGATACGCAGTATTTT.